In this sample, the clone carrying this TCR beta chain turned up many times. Antigen specificity is unknown. This CDR3 is built from 12 residues. Looked up from germline, CDR1 is MDHEN and CDR2 is SYDVKM. After removal of 8 bases from V and 6 bases from J, the junction contained 4 bases not matched to a gene. Time point defined: persistent/refractory GD, antithyroid drugs over 5 years with positive TRAb. PBMC-extracted RNA yielded the TCR library. Library construction for TCR beta used iRepertoire HTBI primers and Arm-PCR of CDR3 regions. Each CDR3 protein is one row after TCRdb ran MiXCR on the multiplex PCR reads. Of about 470,000 distinct CDR3 sequences listed, around 20% were seen once; the top ten hold 7.8%. This sample was taken from a study of regulatory T cells in long-lasting Graves disease. Study information: Patients met the persistent Graves' disease definition after over 5 years of antithyroid drugs with positive TSH receptor antibodies. General study findings and limits: Repertoires from persistent disease leaned toward TRBV28, TRBJ1-2 and TRBJ2-5. Persistent Graves' patients had lower TCR diversity than newly diagnosed ones.

The material sequenced was peripheral blood mononuclear cells (PBMCs), taken when the disease was refractory, from a patient treated with antithyroid drugs. The sequence came from a female donor with Graves disease. The chain couples TRBV28 to TRBJ2-5; 9 bases agree with TRBD2. CDR3 sequence reads: CASGSGRQTQYF. The CDR3 nucleotides are TGTGCCAGCGGTAGCGGGAGACAGACCCAGTACTTC.